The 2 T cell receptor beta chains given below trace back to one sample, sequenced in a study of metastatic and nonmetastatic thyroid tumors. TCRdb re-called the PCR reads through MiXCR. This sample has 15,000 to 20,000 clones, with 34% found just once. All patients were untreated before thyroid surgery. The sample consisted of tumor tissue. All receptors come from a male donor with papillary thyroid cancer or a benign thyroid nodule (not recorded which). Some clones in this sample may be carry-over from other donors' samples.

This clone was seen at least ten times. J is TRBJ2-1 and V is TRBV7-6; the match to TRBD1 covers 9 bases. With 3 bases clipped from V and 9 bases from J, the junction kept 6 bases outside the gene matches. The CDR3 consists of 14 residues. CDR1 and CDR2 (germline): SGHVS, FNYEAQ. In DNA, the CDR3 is TGTGCCAGCAGCTTCGCACAGGGGGCATTTGAGCAGTTCTTC. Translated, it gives CASSFAQGAFEQFF.

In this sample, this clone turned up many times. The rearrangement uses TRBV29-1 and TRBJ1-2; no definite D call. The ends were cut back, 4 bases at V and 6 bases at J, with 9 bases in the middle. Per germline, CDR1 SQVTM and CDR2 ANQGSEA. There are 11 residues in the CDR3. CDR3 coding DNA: TGCAGCGTTGTAAGCGATAATGGCTACACCTTC. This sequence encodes CSVVSDNGYTF.